This T cell receptor beta chain was retrieved from a study of blood T cell repertoires in COVID-19. At the level of the study: Spain, Italy and the United States supplied samples that represented acute and convalescent COVID-19. PBMCs, B-cell-depleted T cells, or T cells were the source of the cDNA or gDNA that made up the material.

Trimming removed 6 bases at V and 0 bases at J, with 19 bases between. Germline V CDR1 and CDR2: LGHDT, YNNKEL (reference sequence). The CDR3 has 17 residues. Under the authors' procedure: Cell counts per sample came from amplifying reference gene primers. Some clones are missing from TCRdb's copy, which holds only in-frame ones; the method was immunoSEQ multiplex PCR. That table furnishes V, J and clone size, whereas the DNA furnished D and trimming. Of over 20,000 clones listed, over 60% are singletons. The specimen sequenced was peripheral blood. This clonotype originated in a woman older than 75 with acute or convalescent COVID-19. V usage is TRBV3-1 (or the pseudogene TRBV3-2) and J usage is TRBJ2-3; no clear D. The CDR3: CASSLRPVKASTDTQYF. The CDR3 nucleotides read TGTGCCAGCAGTCTCCGCCCCGTTAAAGCGAGCACAGATACGCAGTATTTT.